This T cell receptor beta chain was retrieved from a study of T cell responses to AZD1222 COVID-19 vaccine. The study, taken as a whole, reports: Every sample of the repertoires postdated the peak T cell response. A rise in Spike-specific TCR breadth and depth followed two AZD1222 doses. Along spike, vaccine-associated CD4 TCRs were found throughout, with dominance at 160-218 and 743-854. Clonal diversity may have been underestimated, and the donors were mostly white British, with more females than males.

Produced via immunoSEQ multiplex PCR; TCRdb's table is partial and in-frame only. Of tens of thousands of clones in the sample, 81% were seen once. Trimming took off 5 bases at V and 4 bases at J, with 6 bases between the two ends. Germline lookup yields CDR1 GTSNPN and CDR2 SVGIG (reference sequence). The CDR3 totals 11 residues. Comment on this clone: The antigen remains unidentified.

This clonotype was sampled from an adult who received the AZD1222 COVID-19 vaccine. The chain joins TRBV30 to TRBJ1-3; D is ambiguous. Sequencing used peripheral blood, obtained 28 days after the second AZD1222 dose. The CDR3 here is CAWGHGNTIYF. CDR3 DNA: TGTGCCTGGGGCCACGGAAACACCATATATTTT.